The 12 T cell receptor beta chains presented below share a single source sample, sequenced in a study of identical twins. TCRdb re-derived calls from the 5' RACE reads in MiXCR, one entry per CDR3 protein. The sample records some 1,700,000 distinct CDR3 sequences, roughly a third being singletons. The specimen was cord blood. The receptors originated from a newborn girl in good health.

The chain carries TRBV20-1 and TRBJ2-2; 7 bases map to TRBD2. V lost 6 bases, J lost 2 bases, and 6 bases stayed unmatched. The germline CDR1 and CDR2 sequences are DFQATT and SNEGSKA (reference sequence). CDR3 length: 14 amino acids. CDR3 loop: CSAAGALNTGELFF. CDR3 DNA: TGCAGTGCGGCGGGAGCCTTAAACACCGGGGAGCTGTTTTTT.

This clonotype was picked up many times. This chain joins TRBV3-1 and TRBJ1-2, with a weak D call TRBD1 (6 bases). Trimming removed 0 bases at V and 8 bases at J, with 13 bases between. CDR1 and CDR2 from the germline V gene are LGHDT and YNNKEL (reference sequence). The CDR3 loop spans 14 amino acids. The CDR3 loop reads CASSQDYRDGGYTF. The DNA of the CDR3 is TGTGCCAGCAGCCAAGACTACAGGGATGGCGGCTACACCTTC. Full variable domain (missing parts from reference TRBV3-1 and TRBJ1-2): DTAVSQTPKYLVTQMGNDKSIKCEQNLGHDTMYWYKQDSKKFLKIMFSYNNKELIINETVPNRFSPKSPDKAHLNLHINSLELGDSAVYFCASSQDYRDGGYTFGSGTRLTVV.

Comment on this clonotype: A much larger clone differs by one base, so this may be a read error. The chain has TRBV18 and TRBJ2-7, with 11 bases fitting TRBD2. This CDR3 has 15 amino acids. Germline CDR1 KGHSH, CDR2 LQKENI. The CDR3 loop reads CASPPGLAETYEQYF. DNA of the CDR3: TGTGCCAGCCCACCGGGACTAGCGGAGACCTACGAGCAGTACTTC. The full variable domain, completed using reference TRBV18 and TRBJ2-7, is NAGVMQNPRHLVRRRGQEARLRCSPMKGHSHVYWYRQLPEEGLKFMVYLQKENIIDESGMPKERFSAEFPKEGPSILRIQQVVRGDSAAYFCASPPGLAETYEQYFGPGTRLTVT.

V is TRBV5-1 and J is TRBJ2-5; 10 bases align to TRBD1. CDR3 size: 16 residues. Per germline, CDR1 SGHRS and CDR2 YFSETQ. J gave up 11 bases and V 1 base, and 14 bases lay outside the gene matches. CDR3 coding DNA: TGCGCCAGCAGCTTGAAAAGGACAGGGGGTAACAATGAGCAGTACTTC. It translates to CASSLKRTGGNNEQYF.

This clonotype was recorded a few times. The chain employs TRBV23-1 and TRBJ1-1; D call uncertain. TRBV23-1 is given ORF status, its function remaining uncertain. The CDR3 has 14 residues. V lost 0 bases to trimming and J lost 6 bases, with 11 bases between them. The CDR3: CASSQSRVRPEAFF. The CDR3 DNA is TGCGCCAGCAGTCAATCTCGGGTTCGTCCTGAAGCTTTCTTT.

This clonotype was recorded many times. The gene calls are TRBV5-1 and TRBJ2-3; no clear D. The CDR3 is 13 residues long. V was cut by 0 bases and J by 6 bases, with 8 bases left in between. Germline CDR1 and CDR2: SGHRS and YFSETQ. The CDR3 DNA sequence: TGCGCCAGCAGCTTGGTCGTGCTGGATACGCAGTATTTT. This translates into CASSLVVLDTQYF.

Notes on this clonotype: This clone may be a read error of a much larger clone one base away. CDR3 residues: CASSDGGPSTDTQYF. The DNA for the CDR3 is TGTGCCAGCAGTGATGGAGGGCCCAGCACAGATACGCAGTATTTT. The chain uses TRBV6-1 and TRBJ2-3; tentatively, D is TRBD2 (6 bases). V was shortened by 3 bases and J by 0 bases, with 10 bases between the two germline ends. CDR3 length: 15 amino acids. CDR1 and CDR2 from the germline V gene are MNHNS and SASEGT.

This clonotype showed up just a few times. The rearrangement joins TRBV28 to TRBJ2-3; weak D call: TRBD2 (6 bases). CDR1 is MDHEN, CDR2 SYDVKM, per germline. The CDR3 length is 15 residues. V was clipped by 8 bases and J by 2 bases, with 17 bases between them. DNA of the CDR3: TGTGCCAGCGAGGCATTAGCGGCCAACACAGATACGCAGTATTTT. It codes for CASEALAANTDTQYF. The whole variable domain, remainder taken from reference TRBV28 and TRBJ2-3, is DVKVTQSSRYLVKRTGEKVFLECVQDMDHENMFWYRQDPGLGLRLIYFSYDVKMKEKGDIPEGYSVSREKKERFSLILESASTNQTSMYLCASEALAANTDTQYFGPGTRLTVL.

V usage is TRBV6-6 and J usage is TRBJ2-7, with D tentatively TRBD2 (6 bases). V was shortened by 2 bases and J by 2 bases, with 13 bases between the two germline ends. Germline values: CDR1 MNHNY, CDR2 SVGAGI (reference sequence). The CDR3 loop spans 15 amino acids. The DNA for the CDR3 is TGTGCCAGCAGTTACGGGCGGGGCACCCCCTACGAGCAGTACTTC. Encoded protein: CASSYGRGTPYEQYF.

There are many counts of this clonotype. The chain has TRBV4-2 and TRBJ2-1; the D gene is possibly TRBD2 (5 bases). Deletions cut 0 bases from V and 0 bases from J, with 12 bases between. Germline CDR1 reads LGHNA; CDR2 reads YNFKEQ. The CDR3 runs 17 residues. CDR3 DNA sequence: TGTGCCAGCAGCCAAGACTCGACCGGGATCTCCTACAATGAGCAGTTCTTC. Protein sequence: CASSQDSTGISYNEQFF.

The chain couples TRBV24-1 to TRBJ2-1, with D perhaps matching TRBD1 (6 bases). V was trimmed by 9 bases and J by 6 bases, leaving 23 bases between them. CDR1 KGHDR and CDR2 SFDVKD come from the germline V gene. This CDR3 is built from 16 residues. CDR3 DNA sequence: TGTGCCACCGCCTCCTTTGTTGGGACACTGAGCAATGAGCAGTTCTTC. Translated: CATASFVGTLSNEQFF.

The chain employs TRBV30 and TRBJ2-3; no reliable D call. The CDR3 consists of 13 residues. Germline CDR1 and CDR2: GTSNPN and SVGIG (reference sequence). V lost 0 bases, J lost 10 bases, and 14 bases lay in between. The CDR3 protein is CAWSVLSSESQYF. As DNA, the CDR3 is TGTGCCTGGAGTGTACTGTCTAGTGAGTCGCAGTATTTT.